Below, one TCR beta chain is given with its context. Its cognate antigen is unknown. Deletions cut 4 bases from V and 0 bases from J, with 13 bases between. This CDR3 is built from 15 residues. cDNA libraries for TCR beta contained unique molecular identifiers. TCRdb redid the calling of the PCR reads with MiXCR, one entry per CDR3 protein. The table lists hundreds of thousands of distinct CDR3 sequences, about 40% of them singletons. This sample is part of a study of post-analysis software for immune sequencing data. General study findings and limits: Elevated frequency relative to controls characterized 4 or 5 TRBV segments in patients, TRBV5-6, TRBV5-1 and TRBV20-1 among them.

Sequences were obtained from blood. The rearrangement uses TRBV12-3 or TRBV12-4 and TRBJ2-7; no clear D. The clonotype was recovered from a girl aged 10-17 years with multiple sclerosis. CDR3 sequence: CASSSSRRLSYEQYF. In nucleotides, the CDR3 is TGTGCCAGCAGTTCATCCCGGAGACTCTCCTACGAGCAGTACTTC.